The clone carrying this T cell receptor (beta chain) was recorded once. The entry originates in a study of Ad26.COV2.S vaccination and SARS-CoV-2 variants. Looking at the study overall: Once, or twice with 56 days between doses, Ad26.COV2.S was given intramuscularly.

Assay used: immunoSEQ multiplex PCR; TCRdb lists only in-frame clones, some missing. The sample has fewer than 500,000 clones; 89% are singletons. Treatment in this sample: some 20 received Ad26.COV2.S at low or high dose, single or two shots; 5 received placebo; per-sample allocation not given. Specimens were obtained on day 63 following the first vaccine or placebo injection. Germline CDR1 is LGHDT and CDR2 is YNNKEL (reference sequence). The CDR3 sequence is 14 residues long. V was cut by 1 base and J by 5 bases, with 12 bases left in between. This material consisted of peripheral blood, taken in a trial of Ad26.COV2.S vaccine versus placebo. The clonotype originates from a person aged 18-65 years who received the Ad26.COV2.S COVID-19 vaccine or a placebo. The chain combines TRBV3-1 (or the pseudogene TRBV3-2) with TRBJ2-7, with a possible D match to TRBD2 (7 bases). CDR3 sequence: CASSQGGGDHEQYV. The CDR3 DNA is TGTGCCAGCAGCCAAGGAGGGGGGGACCACGAGCAGTACGTC.